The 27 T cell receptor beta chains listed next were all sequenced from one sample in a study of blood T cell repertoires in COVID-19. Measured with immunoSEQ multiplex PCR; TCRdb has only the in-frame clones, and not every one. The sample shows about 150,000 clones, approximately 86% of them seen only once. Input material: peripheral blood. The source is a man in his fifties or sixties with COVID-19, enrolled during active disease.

CDR3 in amino acids: CASSFSGTGISGNTIYF. In nucleotides, the CDR3 is TGTGCCAGCAGCTTCTCCGGGACAGGGATATCTGGAAACACCATATATTTT. This chain links TRBV11-3 with TRBJ1-3, with TRBD1 matching over 9 bases. There are 17 residues in the CDR3. From germline, CDR1 is SGHNT and CDR2 YENEEA. V trimming: 3 bases; J trimming: 1 base; junction bases outside the gene matches: 7. The complete variable domain, with remaining parts taken from reference TRBV11-3 and TRBJ1-3, reads EAGVVQSPRYKIIEKKQPVAFWCNPISGHNTLYWYLQNLGQGPELLIRYENEEAVDDSQLPKDRFSAERLKGVDSTLKIQPAELGDSAVYLCASSFSGTGISGNTIYFGEGSWLTVV.

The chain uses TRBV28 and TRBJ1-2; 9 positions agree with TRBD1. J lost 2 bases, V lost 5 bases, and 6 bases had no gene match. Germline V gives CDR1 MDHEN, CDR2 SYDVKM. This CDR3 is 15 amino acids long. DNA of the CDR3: TGTGCCAGCAGTCGGGGACAGGGCCTGAACTATGGCTACACCTTC. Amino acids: CASSRGQGLNYGYTF.

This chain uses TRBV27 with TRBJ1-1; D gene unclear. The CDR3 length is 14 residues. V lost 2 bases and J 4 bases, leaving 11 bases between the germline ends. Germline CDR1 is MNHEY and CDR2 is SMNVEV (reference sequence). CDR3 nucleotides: TGTGCCAGCAGTTTACGCGGTCCTACCACTGAAGCTTTCTTT. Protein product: CASSLRGPTTEAFF.

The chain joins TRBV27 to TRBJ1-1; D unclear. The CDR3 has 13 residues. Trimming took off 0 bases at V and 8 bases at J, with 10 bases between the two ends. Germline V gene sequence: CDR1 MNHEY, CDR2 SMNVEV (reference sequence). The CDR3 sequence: CASSLSGGTEAFF. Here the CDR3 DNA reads TGTGCCAGCAGTTTATCGGGAGGCACCGAAGCTTTCTTT.

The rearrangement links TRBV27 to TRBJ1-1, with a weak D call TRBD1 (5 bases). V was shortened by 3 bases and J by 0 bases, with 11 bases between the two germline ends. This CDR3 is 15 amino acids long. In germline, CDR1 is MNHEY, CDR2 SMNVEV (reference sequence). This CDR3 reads CASSLGEGVNTEAFF. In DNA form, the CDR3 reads TGTGCCAGCAGTTTGGGGGAGGGTGTGAACACTGAAGCTTTCTTT.

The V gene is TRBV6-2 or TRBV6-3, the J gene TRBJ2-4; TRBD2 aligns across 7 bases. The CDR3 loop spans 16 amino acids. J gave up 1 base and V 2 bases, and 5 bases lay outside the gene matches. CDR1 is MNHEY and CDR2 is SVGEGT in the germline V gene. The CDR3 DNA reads TGTGCCAGCAGTTACGGGAGGGAGGTGGCCAAAAACATTCAGTACTTC. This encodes CASSYGREVAKNIQYF.

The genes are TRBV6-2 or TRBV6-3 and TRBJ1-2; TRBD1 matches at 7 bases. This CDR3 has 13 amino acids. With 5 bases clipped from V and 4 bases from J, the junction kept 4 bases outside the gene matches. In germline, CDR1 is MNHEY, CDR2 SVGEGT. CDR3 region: CASSRDSVYGYTF. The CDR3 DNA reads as TGTGCCAGCAGTAGGGACAGTGTCTATGGCTACACCTTC.

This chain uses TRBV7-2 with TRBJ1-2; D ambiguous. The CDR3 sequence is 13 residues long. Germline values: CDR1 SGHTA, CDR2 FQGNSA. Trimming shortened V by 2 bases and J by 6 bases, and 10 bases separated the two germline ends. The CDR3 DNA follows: TGTGCCAGCAGCTTAAGTAGAAGTAATGGCTACACCTTC. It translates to CASSLSRSNGYTF.

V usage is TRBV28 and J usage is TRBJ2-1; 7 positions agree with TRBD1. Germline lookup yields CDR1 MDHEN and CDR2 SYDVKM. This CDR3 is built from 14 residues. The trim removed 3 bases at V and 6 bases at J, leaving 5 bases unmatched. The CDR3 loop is CASSFDRVGNEQFF. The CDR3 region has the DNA TGTGCCAGCAGTTTTGACAGGGTGGGCAATGAGCAGTTCTTC.

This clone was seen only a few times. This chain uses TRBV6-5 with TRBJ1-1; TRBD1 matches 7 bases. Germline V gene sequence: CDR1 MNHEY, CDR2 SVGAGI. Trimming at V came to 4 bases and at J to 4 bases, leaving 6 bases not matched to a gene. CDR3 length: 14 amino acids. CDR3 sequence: CASSSLRQGTEAFF. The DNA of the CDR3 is TGTGCCAGCAGTTCACTTCGACAGGGCACTGAAGCTTTCTTT.

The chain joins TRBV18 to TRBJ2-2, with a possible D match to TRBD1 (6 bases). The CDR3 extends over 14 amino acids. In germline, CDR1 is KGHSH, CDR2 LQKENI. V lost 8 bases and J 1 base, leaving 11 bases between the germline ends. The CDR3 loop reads CASVQGQNTGELFF. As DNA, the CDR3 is TGTGCCAGCGTACAGGGCCAGAACACCGGGGAGCTGTTTTTT.

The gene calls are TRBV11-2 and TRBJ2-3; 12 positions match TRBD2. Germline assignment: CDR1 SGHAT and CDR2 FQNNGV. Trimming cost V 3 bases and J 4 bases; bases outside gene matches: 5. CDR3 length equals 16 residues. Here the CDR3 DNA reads TGTGCCAGCAGCTTTCTAGCGGGAGGGGGTGCAGATACGCAGTATTTT. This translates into CASSFLAGGGADTQYF. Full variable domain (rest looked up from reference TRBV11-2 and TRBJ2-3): EAGVAQSPRYKIIEKRQSVAFWCNPISGHATLYWYQQILGQGPKLLIQFQNNGVVDDSQLPKDRFSAERLKGVDSTLKIQPAKLEDSAVYLCASSFLAGGGADTQYFGPGTRLTVL.

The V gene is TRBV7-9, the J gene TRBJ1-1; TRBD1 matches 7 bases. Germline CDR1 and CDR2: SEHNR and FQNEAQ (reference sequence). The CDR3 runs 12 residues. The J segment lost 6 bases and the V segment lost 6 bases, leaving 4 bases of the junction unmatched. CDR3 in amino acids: CASSSQGAEAFF. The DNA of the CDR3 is TGTGCCAGCAGTTCTCAGGGGGCTGAAGCTTTCTTT.

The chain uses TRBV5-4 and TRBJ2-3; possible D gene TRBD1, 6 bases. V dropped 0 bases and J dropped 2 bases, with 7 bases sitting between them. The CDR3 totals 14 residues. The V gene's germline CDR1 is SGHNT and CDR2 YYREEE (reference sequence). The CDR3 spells CASSLGTDTDTQYF. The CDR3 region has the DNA TGTGCCAGCAGCTTGGGGACAGACACAGATACGCAGTATTTT.

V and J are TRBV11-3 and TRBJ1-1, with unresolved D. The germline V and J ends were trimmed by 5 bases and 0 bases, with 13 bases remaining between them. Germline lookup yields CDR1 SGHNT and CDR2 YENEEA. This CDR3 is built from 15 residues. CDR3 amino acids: CASSDPGGMNTEAFF. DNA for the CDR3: TGTGCCAGCAGCGACCCAGGAGGGATGAACACTGAAGCTTTCTTT.

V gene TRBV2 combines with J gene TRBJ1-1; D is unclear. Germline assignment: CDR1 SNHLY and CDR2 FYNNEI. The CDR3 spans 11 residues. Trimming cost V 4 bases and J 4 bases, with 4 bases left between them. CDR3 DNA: TGTGCCAGCAGTGCGGGCACTGAAGCTTTCTTT. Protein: CASSAGTEAFF.

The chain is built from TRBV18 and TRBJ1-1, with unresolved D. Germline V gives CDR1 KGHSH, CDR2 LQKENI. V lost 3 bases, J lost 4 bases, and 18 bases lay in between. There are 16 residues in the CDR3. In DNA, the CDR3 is TGTGCCAGCTCACCTACAACGCGGGTGAGGACCACTGAAGCTTTCTTT. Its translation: CASSPTTRVRTTEAFF.

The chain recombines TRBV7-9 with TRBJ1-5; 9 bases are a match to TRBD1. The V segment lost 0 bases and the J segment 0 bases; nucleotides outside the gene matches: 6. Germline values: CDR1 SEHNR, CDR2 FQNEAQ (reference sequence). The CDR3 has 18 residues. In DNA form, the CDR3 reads TGTGCCAGCAGCTTAGCGACAGGGGGAAAATATAGCAATCAGCCCCAGCATTTT. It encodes CASSLATGGKYSNQPQHF.

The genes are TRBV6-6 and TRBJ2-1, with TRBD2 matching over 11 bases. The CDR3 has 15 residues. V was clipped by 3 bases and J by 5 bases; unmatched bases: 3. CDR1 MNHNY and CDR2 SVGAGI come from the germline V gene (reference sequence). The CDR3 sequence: CASSYGGLADNEQFF. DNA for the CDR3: TGTGCCAGCAGTTATGGGGGACTAGCGGACAATGAGCAGTTCTTC.

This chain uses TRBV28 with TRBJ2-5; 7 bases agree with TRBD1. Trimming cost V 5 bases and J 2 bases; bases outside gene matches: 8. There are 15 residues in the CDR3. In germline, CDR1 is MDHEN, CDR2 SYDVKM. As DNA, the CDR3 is TGTGCCAGCAGTGCCCGCGGACAGGCACAAGAGACCCAGTACTTC. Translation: CASSARGQAQETQYF.

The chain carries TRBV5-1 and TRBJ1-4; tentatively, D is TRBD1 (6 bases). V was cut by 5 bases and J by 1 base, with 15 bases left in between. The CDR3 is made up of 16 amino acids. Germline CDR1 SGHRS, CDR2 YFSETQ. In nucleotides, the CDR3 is TGCGCCAGCAGTAACGGACAGCCGAGAACTAATGAAAAACTGTTTTTT. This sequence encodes CASSNGQPRTNEKLFF.

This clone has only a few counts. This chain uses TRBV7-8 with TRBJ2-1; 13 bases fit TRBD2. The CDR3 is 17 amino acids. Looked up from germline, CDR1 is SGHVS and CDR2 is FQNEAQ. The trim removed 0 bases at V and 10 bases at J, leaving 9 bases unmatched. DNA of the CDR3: TGTGCCAGCAGCTTAGCAAGCGGACTAGCGGGAGCCGGGGAGCAGTTCTTC. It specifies CASSLASGLAGAGEQFF.

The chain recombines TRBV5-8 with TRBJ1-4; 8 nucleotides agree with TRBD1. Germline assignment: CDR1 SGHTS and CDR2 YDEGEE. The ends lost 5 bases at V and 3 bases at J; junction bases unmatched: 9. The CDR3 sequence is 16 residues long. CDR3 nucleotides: TGTGCCAGCAGTCCTGCAGGGGGCATGGCTAATGAAAAACTGTTTTTT. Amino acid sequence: CASSPAGGMANEKLFF.

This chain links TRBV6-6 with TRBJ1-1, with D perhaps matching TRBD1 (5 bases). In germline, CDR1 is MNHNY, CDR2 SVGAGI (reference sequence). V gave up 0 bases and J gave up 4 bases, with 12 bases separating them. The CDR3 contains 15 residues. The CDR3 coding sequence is TGTGCCAGCAGTTACTCGACAGACGTGGGCACTGAAGCTTTCTTT. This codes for CASSYSTDVGTEAFF.

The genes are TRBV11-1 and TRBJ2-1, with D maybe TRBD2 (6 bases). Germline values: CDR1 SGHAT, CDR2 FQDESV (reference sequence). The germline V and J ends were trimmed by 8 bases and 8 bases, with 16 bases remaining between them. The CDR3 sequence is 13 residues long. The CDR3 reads CASLGTGDDEQFF. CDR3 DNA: TGTGCCAGCCTTGGGACTGGGGACGATGAGCAGTTCTTC.

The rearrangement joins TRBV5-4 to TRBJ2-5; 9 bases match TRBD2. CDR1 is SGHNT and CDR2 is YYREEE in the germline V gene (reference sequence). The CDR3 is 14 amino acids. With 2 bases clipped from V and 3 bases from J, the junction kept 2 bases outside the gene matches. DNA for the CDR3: TGTGCCAGCAGCTTTCCTAGCGGGGAAGAGACCCAGTACTTC. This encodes CASSFPSGEETQYF.

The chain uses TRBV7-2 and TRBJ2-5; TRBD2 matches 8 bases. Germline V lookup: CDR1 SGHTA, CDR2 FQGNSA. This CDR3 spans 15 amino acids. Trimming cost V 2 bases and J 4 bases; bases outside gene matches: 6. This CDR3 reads CASSLWSGGGETQYF. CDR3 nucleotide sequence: TGTGCCAGCAGCTTATGGTCGGGGGGGGGAGAGACCCAGTACTTC. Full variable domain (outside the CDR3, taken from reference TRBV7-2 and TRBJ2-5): GAGVSQSPSNKVTEKGKDVELRCDPISGHTALYWYRQSLGQGLEFLIYFQGNSAPDKSGLPSDRFSAERTGGSVSTLTIQRTQQEDSAVYLCASSLWSGGGETQYFGPGTRLLVL.